The T cell receptor (beta chain) described here comes from a study of T-cell reconstitution after alpha-beta-depleted transplantation in children. This CDR3 region has 17 residues. In germline, CDR1 is SGHVS, CDR2 FQNEAQ. V dropped 1 base and J dropped 2 bases, with 14 bases sitting between them. A library of TCRbeta sequences, prepared with unique molecular identifiers, was generated. Using its own MiXCR run on the PCR reads, TCRdb lists one record per CDR3 protein. Of about 510,000 distinct CDR3 sequences listed, roughly an eighth are singletons. J is TRBJ1-4 and V is TRBV7-8; TRBD1 is a possible D gene (5 bases). This TCR came from a female patient aged 2 to 10 who had a stem cell transplant for aplastic anemia, so the T cells may come from the graft donor. The sample was PBMCs, mostly from graft donor cells, taken 180 days after TCRalphabeta/CD19-depleted stem cell transplant. The CDR3 loop reads CASSLVRWDRTNEKLFF. The CDR3, as DNA: TGTGCCAGCAGCTTAGTAAGGTGGGACCGGACTAATGAAAAACTGTTTTTT.